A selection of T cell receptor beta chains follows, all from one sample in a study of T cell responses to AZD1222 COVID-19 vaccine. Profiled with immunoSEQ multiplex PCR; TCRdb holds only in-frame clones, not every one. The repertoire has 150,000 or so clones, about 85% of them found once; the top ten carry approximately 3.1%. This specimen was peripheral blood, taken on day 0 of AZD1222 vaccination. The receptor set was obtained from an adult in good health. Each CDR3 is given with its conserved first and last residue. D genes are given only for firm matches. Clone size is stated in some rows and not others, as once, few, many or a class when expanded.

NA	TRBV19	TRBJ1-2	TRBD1	CASSIGQGGGYTF	TGTGCCAGTAGTATAGGACAGGGAGGAGGCTACACCTTC
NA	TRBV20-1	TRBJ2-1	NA	CSASPDALEFF	TGCAGTGCTAGTCCGGACGCCTTGGAGTTCTTC
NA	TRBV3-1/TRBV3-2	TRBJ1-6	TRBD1	CASSPNRQGRPLHF	TGTGCCAGCAGCCCCAATCGACAGGGAAGACCCCTCCACTTT
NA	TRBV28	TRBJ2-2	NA	CASSLTGPSGELFF	TGTGCCAGCAGTTTGACAGGTCCCAGCGGGGAGCTGTTTTTT
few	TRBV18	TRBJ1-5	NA	CASSGGNQPQHF	TGTGCCAGCTCAGGGGGCAATCAGCCCCAGCATTTT
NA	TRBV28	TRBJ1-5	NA	CASSLIENQPQHF	TGTGCCAGCAGTTTGATAGAGAATCAGCCCCAGCATTTT
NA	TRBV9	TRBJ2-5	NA	CASSPTVQETQYF	TGTGCCAGCAGCCCGACAGTCCAAGAGACCCAGTACTTC
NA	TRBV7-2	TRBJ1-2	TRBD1	CASIPGQVLGYTF	TGTGCCAGCATCCCGGGACAGGTGTTAGGCTACACCTTC
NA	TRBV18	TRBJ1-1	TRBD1	CASSLTGSPIRDTEAFF	TGTGCCAGCTCCCTGACAGGGTCCCCCATTCGGGACACTGAAGCTTTCTTT
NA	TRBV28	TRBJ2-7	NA	CASTTVYEQYF	TGTGCCAGCACCACGGTCTACGAGCAGTACTTC
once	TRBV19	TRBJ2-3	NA	CATRDVTDTQYF	TGTGCCACCCGGGACGTCACAGATACGCAGTATTTT
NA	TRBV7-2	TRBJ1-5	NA	CASSFTFSDRNQPQHF	TGTGCCAGCAGCTTCACTTTTTCGGACCGCAATCAGCCCCAGCATTTT
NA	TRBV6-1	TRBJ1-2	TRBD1	CASSERGDRPYGYTF	TGTGCCAGCAGTGAAAGGGGGGACAGACCCTATGGCTACACCTTC
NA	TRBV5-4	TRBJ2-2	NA	CASSKGTANTGELFF	TGTGCCAGCAGCAAAGGGACGGCGAACACCGGGGAGCTGTTTTTT
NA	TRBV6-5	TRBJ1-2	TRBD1	CASRLRRDRFEGYTF	TGTGCCAGCAGACTCCGCCGGGACAGGTTCGAGGGCTACACCTTC
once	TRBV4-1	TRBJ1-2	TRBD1	CASSPRQGIDANYGYTF	TGCGCCAGCAGCCCACGACAGGGGATCGATGCTAACTATGGCTACACCTTC
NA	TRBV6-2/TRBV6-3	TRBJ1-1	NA	CASSYSRVMNTEAFF	TGTGCCAGCAGTTACAGTAGGGTTATGAACACTGAAGCTTTCTTT
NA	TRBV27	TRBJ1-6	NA	CASSIFNSPLHF	TGTGCCAGCAGTATCTTTAACTCACCCCTCCACTTT
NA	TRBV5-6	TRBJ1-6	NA	CASSLKGTGGSPLHF	TGTGCCAGCAGCCTTAAAGGGACCGGGGGCTCACCCCTCCACTTT
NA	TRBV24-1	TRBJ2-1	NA	CATSAIGGAHNEQFF	TGTGCCACCAGTGCGATTGGCGGGGCCCACAATGAGCAGTTCTTC
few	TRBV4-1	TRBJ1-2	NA	CASSQDWQNYGYTF	TGCGCCAGCAGCCAAGATTGGCAGAACTATGGCTACACCTTC
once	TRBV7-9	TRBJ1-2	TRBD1	CASSYGQGRRYTF	TGTGCCAGCAGCTATGGACAGGGGCGACGCTACACCTTC
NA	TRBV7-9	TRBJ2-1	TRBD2	CASRSGGEQFF	TGTGCCAGCAGAAGCGGGGGTGAGCAGTTCTTC
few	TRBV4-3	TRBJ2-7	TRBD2	CASSQDPERGQSSYEQYF	TGCGCCAGCAGCCAAGATCCGGAGCGGGGCCAGAGCTCCTACGAGCAGTACTTC
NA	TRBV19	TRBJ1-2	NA	CASSIGRAWDGYTF	TGTGCCAGTAGTATTGGTAGGGCGTGGGATGGCTACACCTTC
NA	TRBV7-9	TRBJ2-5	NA	CASSLARTTSVMETQYF	TGTGCCAGCAGCTTAGCGAGGACTACCTCGGTGATGGAGACCCAGTACTTC
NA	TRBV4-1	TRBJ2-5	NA	CASSQTPYQETQYF	TGCGCCAGCAGCCAAACACCGTACCAAGAGACCCAGTACTTC
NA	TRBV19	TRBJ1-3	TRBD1	CASSIVGQYSGNTIYF	TGTGCCAGTAGTATAGTGGGACAGTACTCTGGAAACACCATATATTTT
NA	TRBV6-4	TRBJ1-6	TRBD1	CASSDGTGDGSPLHF	TGTGCCAGCAGTGACGGGACAGGGGATGGGTCACCCCTCCACTTT
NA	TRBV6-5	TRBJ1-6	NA	CASSWGQSRSPLHF	TGTGCCAGCAGTTGGGGACAATCCCGCTCACCCCTCCACTTT
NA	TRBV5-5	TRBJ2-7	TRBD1	CASSLAAGTDYEQYF	TGTGCCAGCAGCTTGGCAGCCGGGACAGACTACGAGCAGTACTTC
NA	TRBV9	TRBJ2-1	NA	CASSLGAANYNEQFF	TGTGCCAGCAGCTTGGGGGCGGCGAACTACAATGAGCAGTTCTTC
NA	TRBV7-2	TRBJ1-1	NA	CASSYTGNTEAFF	TGTGCCAGCAGCTATACTGGAAACACTGAAGCTTTCTTT
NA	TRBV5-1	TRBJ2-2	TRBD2	CASSSGGTTTGELFF	TGCGCCAGCAGCTCGGGGGGGACCACCACCGGGGAGCTGTTTTTT
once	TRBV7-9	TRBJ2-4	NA	CASSFQGAVQYF	TGTGCCAGCAGCTTTCAGGGTGCGGTTCAGTACTTC
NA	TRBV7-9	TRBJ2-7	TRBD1	CASSLGQVQGGEQYF	TGTGCCAGCAGCTTGGGACAGGTCCAGGGCGGCGAGCAGTACTTC
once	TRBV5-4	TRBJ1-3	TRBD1	CASSDSGTVSGNTIYF	TGTGCCAGCAGCGACTCCGGGACAGTCTCTGGAAACACCATATATTTT
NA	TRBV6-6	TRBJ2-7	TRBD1	CASRIGQGTGEQYF	TGTGCCAGCAGGATAGGACAGGGGACTGGGGAGCAGTACTTC
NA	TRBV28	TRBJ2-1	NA	CASSLTGNYNEQFF	TGTGCCAGCAGTTTAACAGGGAATTACAATGAGCAGTTCTTC
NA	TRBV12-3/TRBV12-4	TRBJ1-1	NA	CASRAPGFSEAFF	TGTGCCAGCAGGGCTCCAGGGTTCTCTGAAGCTTTCTTT
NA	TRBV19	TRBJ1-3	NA	CASSSDSQTIYF	TGTGCCAGTAGTTCCGACAGCCAGACCATATATTTT
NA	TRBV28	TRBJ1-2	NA	CASIHNGGYGYTF	TGTGCCAGCATCCATAACGGAGGATATGGCTACACCTTC